This T cell receptor (beta chain) was identified during a study of T cells after posttransplantation cyclophosphamide. Study observations and caveats: Recipient CMV seropositivity and CMV reactivation strongly tracked TRB clonality. Donor-recipient repertoire similarity was low at 1-2 months, rising over year one. Blood and skin or GI T cell repertoires showed limited TRB overlap.

The CDR3 is 15 residues long. Germline V gene lookup returns CDR1 SGHVS and CDR2 FNYEAQ. After removal of 3 bases from V and 0 bases from J, the junction contained 0 bases not matched to a gene. This clone was counted at least ten times. Its target is unknown. Measured with immunoSEQ multiplex PCR; TCRdb has only the in-frame clones, and not every one. The sample was found to contain 23,000 or so clones, and every one recurs. A marrow graft followed busulfan-fludarabine conditioning, with cyclophosphamide on days +3 and +4. The origin of this receptor is a young adult male patient who received an allogeneic stem cell transplant from a related donor, was CMV-positive, and had no GVHD. Some T cells may be supplied by the graft donor. The chain links TRBV7-6 to TRBJ2-1; 9 bases line up with TRBD1. Sequencing used PBMCs, obtained after allogeneic stem cell transplant with posttransplant cyclophosphamide. CDR3 protein: CASSLTGGSYNEQFF. The CDR3, as DNA: TGTGCCAGCAGCTTGACAGGGGGCTCCTACAATGAGCAGTTCTTC.